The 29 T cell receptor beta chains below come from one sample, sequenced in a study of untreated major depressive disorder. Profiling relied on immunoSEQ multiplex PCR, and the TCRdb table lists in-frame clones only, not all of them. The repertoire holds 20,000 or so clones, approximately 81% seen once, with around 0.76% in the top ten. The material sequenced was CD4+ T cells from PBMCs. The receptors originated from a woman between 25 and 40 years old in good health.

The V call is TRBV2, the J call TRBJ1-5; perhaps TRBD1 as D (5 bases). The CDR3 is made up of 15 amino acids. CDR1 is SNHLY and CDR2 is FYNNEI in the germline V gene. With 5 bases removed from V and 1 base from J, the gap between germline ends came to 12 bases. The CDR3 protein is CASSPKGTSNQPQHF. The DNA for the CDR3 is TGTGCCAGCAGTCCTAAGGGGACCAGCAATCAGCCCCAGCATTTT.

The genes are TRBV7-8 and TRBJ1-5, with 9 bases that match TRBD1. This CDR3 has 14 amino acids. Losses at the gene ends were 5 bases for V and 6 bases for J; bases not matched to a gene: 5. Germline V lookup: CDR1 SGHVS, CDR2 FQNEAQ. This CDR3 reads CASSMRQGGQPQHF. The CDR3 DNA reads TGTGCCAGCAGCATGCGACAGGGGGGTCAGCCCCAGCATTTT.

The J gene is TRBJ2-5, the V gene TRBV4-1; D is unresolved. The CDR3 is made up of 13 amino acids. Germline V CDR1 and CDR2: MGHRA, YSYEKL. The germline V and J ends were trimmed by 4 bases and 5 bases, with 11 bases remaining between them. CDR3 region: CASSRAWLETQYF. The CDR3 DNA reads TGCGCCAGCAGCCGCGCGTGGTTGGAGACCCAGTACTTC.

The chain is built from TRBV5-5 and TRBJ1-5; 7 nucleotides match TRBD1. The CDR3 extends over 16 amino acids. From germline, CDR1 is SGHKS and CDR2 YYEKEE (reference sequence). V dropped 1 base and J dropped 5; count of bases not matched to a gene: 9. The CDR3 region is CASSLSVRGMDQPQHF. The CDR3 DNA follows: TGTGCCAGCAGCTTGTCGGTCAGGGGGATGGATCAGCCCCAGCATTTT.

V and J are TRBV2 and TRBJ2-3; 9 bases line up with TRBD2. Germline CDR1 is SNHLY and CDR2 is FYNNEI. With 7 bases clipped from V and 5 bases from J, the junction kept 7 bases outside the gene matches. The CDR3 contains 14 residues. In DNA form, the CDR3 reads TGTGCCAGCATGCGGGTGACTAGCGGAGATACGCAGTATTTT. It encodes CASMRVTSGDTQYF.

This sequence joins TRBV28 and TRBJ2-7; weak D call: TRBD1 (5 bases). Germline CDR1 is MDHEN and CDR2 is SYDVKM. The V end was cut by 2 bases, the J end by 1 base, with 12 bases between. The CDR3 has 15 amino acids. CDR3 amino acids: CASSLGPGNSYEQYF. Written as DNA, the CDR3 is TGTGCCAGCAGTTTAGGTCCAGGGAATTCCTACGAGCAGTACTTC. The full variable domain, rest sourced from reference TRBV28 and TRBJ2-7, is DVKVTQSSRYLVKRTGEKVFLECVQDMDHENMFWYRQDPGLGLRLIYFSYDVKMKEKGDIPEGYSVSREKKERFSLILESASTNQTSMYLCASSLGPGNSYEQYFGPGTRLTVT.

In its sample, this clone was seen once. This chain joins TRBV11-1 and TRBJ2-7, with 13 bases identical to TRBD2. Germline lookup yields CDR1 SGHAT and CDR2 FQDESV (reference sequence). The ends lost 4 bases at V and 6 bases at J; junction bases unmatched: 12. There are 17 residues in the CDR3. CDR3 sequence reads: CASSSTSGRVRTREQYF. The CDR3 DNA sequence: TGTGCCAGCAGCTCCACTAGCGGGAGGGTCAGAACCCGCGAGCAGTACTTC.

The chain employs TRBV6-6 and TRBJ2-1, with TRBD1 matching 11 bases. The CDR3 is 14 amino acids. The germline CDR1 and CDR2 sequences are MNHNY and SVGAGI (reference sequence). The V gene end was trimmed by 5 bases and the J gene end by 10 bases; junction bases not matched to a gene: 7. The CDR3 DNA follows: TGTGCCAGCAGTGGCCGGGACAGGGGGAGGGAGCAGTTCTTC. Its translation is CASSGRDRGREQFF.

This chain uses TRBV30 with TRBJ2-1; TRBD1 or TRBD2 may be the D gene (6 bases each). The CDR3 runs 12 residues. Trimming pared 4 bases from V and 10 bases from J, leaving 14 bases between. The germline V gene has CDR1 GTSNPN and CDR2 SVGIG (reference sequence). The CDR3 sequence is CAWTLTGAEQFF. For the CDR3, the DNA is TGTGCCTGGACCTTAACGGGGGCCGAGCAGTTCTTC.

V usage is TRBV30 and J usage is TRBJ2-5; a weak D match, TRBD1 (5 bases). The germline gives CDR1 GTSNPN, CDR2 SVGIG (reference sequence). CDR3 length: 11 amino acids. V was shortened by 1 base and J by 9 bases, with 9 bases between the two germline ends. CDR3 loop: CAWSEGWAQYF. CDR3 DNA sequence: TGTGCCTGGAGTGAGGGGTGGGCCCAGTACTTC. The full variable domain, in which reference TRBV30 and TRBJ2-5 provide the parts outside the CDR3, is SQTIHQWPATLVQPVGSPLSLECTVEGTSNPNLYWYRQAAGRGLQLLFYSVGIGQISSEVPQNLSASRPQDRQFILSSKKLLLSDSGFYLCAWSEGWAQYFGPGTRLLVL.

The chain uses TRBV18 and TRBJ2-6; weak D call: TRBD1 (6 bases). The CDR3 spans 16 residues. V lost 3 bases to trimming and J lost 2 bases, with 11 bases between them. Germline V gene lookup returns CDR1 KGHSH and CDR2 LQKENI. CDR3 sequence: CASSPQQGTGANVLTF. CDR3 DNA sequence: TGTGCCAGCTCACCTCAACAGGGAACTGGGGCCAACGTCCTGACTTTC.

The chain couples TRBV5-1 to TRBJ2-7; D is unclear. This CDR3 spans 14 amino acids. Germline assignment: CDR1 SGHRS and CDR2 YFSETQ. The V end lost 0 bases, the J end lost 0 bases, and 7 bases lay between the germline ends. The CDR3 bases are TGCGCCAGCAGCTTGGCAATGAGCTCCTACGAGCAGTACTTC. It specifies CASSLAMSSYEQYF.

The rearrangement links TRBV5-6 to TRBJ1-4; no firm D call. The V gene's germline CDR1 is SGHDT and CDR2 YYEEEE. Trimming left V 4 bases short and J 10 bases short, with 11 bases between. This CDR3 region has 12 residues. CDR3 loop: CASSALPGKLFF. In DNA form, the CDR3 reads TGTGCCAGCAGCGCGTTACCGGGAAAACTGTTTTTT.

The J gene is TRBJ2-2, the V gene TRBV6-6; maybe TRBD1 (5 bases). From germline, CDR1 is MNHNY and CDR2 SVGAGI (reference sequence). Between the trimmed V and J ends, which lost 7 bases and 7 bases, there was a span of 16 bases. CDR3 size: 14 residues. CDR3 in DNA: TGTGCCAGCACCCAATTGTCAGGGCGCGGGGAGCTGTTTTTT. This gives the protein CASTQLSGRGELFF.

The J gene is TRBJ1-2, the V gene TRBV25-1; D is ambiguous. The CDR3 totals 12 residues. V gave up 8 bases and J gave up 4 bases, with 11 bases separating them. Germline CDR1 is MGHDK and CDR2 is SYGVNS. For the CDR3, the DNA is TGTGCCAGCTTTAAGGACCCCTATGGCTACACCTTC. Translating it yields CASFKDPYGYTF.

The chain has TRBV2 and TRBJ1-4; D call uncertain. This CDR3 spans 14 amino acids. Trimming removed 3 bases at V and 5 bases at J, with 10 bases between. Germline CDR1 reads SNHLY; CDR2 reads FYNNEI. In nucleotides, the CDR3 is TGTGCCAGCAGTGACTCCCCCCCAAATGAAAAACTGTTTTTT. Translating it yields CASSDSPPNEKLFF.

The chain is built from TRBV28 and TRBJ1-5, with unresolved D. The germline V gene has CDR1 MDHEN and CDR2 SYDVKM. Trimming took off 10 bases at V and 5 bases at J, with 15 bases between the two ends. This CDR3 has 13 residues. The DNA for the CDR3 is TGTGCCACCCTTCCTGAACACTATCAGCCCCAGCATTTT. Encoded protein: CATLPEHYQPQHF.

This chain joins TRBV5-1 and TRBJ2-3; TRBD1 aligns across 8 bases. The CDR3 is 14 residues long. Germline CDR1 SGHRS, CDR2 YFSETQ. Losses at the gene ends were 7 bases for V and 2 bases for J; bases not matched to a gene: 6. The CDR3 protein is CASRQGAITDTQYF. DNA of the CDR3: TGCGCCAGCCGGCAGGGGGCAATCACAGATACGCAGTATTTT.

The DNA for the CDR3 is TGCGCCAGCAGTCTCCCCCTTATTGGACAGGGGTATAACTATGGCTACACCTTC. This gives the protein CASSLPLIGQGYNYGYTF. This sequence joins TRBV23-1 and TRBJ1-2; TRBD1 matches at 9 bases. TRBV23-1 is reported as an ORF; its role is uncertain. This CDR3 comprises 18 residues. Trimming at V came to 4 bases and at J to 1 base, leaving 13 bases not matched to a gene.

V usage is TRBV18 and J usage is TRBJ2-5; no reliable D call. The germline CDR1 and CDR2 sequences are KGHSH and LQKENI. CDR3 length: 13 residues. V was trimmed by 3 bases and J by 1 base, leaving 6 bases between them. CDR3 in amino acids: CASSPSTQETQYF. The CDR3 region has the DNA TGTGCCAGCTCACCCTCTACCCAAGAGACCCAGTACTTC.

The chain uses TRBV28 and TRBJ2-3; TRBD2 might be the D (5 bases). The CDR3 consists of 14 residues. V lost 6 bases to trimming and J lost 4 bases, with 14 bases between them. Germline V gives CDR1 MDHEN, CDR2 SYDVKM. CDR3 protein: CASSTTSYPDTQYF. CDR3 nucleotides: TGTGCCAGCAGCACAACTAGTTATCCAGATACGCAGTATTTT.

CDR3 sequence reads: CASRGSNQPQHF. Written as DNA, the CDR3 is TGTGCCAGTAGAGGAAGCAATCAGCCCCAGCATTTT. J is TRBJ1-5 and V is TRBV19; D is unresolved. This CDR3 is 12 amino acids long. The V end was cut by 6 bases, the J end by 1 base, with 4 bases between. Germline loops: CDR1 LNHDA, CDR2 SQIVND (reference sequence).

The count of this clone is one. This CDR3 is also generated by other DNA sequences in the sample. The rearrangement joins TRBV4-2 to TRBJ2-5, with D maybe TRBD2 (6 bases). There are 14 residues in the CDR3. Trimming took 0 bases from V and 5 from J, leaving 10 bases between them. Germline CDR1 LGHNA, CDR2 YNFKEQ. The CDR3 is CASSQETSRETQYF. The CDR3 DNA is TGTGCCAGCAGCCAAGAAACTAGCAGGGAGACCCAGTACTTC.

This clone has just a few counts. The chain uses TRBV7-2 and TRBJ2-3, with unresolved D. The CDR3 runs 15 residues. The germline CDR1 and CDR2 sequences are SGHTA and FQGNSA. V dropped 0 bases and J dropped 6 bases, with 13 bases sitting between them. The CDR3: CASSLAAGPRDTQYF. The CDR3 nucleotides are TGTGCCAGCAGCTTAGCCGCCGGCCCCAGGGATACGCAGTATTTT.

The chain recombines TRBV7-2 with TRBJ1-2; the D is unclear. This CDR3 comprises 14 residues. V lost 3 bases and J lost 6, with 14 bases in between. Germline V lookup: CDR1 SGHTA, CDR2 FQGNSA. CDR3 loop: CASSLNQPGDGYTF. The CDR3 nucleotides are TGTGCCAGCAGCTTGAACCAACCTGGGGATGGCTACACCTTC.

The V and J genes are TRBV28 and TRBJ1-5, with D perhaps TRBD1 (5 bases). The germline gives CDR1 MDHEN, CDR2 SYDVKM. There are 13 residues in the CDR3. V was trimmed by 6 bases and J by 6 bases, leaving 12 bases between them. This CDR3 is CASRAGQGQPQHF. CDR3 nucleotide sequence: TGTGCCAGCAGAGCAGGGCAAGGTCAGCCCCAGCATTTT. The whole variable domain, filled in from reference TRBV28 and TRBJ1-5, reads DVKVTQSSRYLVKRTGEKVFLECVQDMDHENMFWYRQDPGLGLRLIYFSYDVKMKEKGDIPEGYSVSREKKERFSLILESASTNQTSMYLCASRAGQGQPQHFGDGTRLSIL.

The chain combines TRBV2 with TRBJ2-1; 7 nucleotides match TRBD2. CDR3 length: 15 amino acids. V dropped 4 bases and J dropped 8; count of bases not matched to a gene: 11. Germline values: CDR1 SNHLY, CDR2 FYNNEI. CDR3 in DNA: TGTGCCAGCAGTGGTGCGCGGGAGAAGGATGATGAGCAGTTCTTC. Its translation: CASSGAREKDDEQFF.

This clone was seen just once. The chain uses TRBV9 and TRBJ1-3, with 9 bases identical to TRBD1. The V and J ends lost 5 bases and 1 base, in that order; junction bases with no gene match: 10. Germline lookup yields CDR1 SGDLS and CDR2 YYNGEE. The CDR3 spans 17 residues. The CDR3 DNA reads TGTGCCAGCAGTCGCTCTGACAGGGGGGTTTCTGGAAACACCATATATTTT. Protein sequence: CASSRSDRGVSGNTIYF.

CDR3 DNA: TGTGCCAGCAGCTCTCGGCTAGCGGGACTCACAGATACGCAGTATTTT. Amino acids: CASSSRLAGLTDTQYF. The V and J genes are TRBV7-8 and TRBJ2-3; 9 nucleotides line up with TRBD2. This CDR3 has 16 residues. The germline gives CDR1 SGHVS, CDR2 FQNEAQ. The junction had 7 bases not matched to a gene; V was cut back by 4 bases and J by 2 bases.